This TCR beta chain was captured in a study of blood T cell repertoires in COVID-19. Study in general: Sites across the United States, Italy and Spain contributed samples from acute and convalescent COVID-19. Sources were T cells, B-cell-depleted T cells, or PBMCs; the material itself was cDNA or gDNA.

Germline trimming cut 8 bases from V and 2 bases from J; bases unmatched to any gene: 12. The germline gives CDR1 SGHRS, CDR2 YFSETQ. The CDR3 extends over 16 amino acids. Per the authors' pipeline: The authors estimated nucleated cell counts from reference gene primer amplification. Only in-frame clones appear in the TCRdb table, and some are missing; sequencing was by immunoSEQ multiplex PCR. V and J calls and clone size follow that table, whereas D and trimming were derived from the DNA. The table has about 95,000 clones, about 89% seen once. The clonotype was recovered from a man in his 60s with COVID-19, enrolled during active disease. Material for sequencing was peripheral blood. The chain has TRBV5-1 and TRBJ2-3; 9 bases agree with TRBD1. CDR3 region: CASNRPGTGLTDTQYF. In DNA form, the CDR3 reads TGCGCCAGTAACCGCCCTGGGACAGGGCTCACAGATACGCAGTATTTT.